A single sample gave rise to the 6 T cell receptor beta chains below, sequenced in a study of blood T cells in healthy people across ages. With a J-beta primer mix and a sample-barcoded 5' primer, a second PCR ran 7 to 11 cycles. MiXCR, run by TCRdb on the 5' RACE reads, gives a single entry per CDR3 protein. The sample consists of over 1,300,000 distinct CDR3 sequences, 45% to 70% of them appearing once. The sequencing sample was made of blood. The receptors derive from a man younger than 30 in good health.

This clonotype was seen only a few times. The chain couples TRBV6-2 or TRBV6-3 to TRBJ2-3; 9 bases map to TRBD1. There are 14 residues in the CDR3. Germline CDR1 MNHEY, CDR2 SVGEGT. After removal of 5 bases from V and 3 bases from J, the junction contained 3 bases not matched to a gene. DNA for the CDR3: TGTGCCAGCAGTAGGACAGGGGAGACAGATACGCAGTATTTT. Translation gives CASSRTGETDTQYF.

This sequence joins TRBV5-1 and TRBJ2-7, with TRBD1 matching over 9 bases. With V trimmed by 3 bases and J by 6 bases, 7 bases remained unmatched. From germline, CDR1 is SGHRS and CDR2 YFSETQ. The CDR3 length is 14 residues. This chain's CDR3 is CASSSTGTGSEQYF. CDR3 sequence (DNA): TGCGCCAGCAGCTCAACCGGGACAGGGAGCGAGCAGTACTTC. Variable domain in full (rest from reference TRBV5-1 and TRBJ2-7): KAGVTQTPRYLIKTRGQQVTLSCSPISGHRSVSWYQQTPGQGLQFLFEYFSETQRNKGNFPGRFSGRQFSNSRSEMNVSTLELGDSALYLCASSSTGTGSEQYFGPGTRLTVT.

V gene TRBV12-3 or TRBV12-4 combines with J gene TRBJ2-6; D unclear. V was pared by 5 bases and J by 0 bases, with 11 bases between. The CDR3 covers 16 residues. The CDR3 loop reads CASSPGRHSGANVLTF. DNA of the CDR3: TGTGCCAGCAGTCCCGGACGGCACTCTGGGGCCAACGTCCTGACTTTC.

This clonotype showed up just a few times. The chain recombines TRBV25-1 with TRBJ2-2; 12 bases align to TRBD2. The length of the CDR3 is 14 residues. J gave up 4 bases and V 8 bases, and 2 bases lay outside the gene matches. The V gene's germline CDR1 is MGHDK and CDR2 SYGVNS. The CDR3 spells CASGLAGSTGELFF. The CDR3 DNA follows: TGTGCCAGCGGACTAGCGGGAAGCACCGGGGAGCTGTTTTTT. The full variable domain, completed using reference TRBV25-1 and TRBJ2-2, is EADIYQTPRYLVIGTGKKITLECSQTMGHDKMYWYQQDPGMELHLIHYSYGVNSTEKGDLSSESTVSRIRTEHFPLTLESARPSHTSQYLCASGLAGSTGELFFGEGSRLTVL.

Remarks on this clonotype: Germline and junction disagree at one end, which may indicate a read error. The V call is TRBV2, the J call TRBJ1-6; D not certain. Germline assignment: CDR1 SNHLY and CDR2 FYNNEI. This CDR3 has 13 amino acids. This chain's CDR3 is CASSEALVAPLHF. The CDR3 DNA sequence: TGTGCCAGTAGTGAAGCGCTCGTGGCACCCCTCCACTTT. The variable domain in full, completed from reference TRBV2 and TRBJ1-6, reads EPEVTQTPSHQVTQMGQEVILRCVPISNHLYFYWYRQILGQKVEFLVSFYNNEISEKSEIFDDQFSVERPDGSNFTLKIRSTKLEDSAMYFCASSEALVAPLHFGNGTRLTVT.

This rearrangement joins TRBV12-3 or TRBV12-4 to TRBJ1-2; D unclear. V lost 3 bases and J lost 4, with 12 bases in between. The CDR3 is 14 amino acids. CDR3 amino acids: CASSLGSPIYGYTF. DNA for the CDR3: TGTGCCAGCAGTTTGGGGAGCCCTATCTATGGCTACACCTTC.